Detailed here is one TCR beta chain. Mismatch with germline at one junction end may stem from a read error. It was with a sample-barcoded 5' primer and a J-beta primer mix that a second PCR of roughly 7 to 12 cycles was run. Any given sample supplied a minimum of 3 million CDR3-containing paired-end reads. TCRdb redid the calling of the 5' RACE reads with MiXCR, one entry per CDR3 protein. This table holds 650,000 to 700,000 distinct CDR3 sequences, roughly half found once. The data are from a study of blood T cells in healthy people across ages. Study-level background: With template switching, about one barcoded beta molecule was captured per two T cells.

The CDR3 extends over 14 amino acids. In germline, CDR1 is SNHLY, CDR2 FYNNEI. Healthy Russian Caucasian donors spanned ages roughly 6 to 100 years. Whenever a sample was processed, at least 6 million PBMCs were isolated. V usage is TRBV2 and J usage is TRBJ1-5, with D unclear. The clonotype originates from an elderly woman in good health. The sequenced sample consisted of blood. The CDR3 nucleotides read TGTGCTAGCAATGATGTGACGAGCAATCAGCCCCAGCATTTT. It yields the protein CASNDVTSNQPQHF.